A selection of T cell receptor beta chains follows, all from one sample in a study of regulatory T cells in long-lasting Graves disease. TCRdb passed the multiplex PCR reads through MiXCR, listing each CDR3 protein once. The sample has about 620,000 distinct CDR3 sequences, 16% seen once. These same records also appear under a second study, on T cells in Graves' hyperthyroidism and ophthalmopathy.

This specimen consisted of peripheral blood mononuclear cells (PBMCs), obtained at new diagnosis, from a patient treated with antithyroid drugs. The receptors were gathered from a woman in her 30s with Graves disease. CDR3s include the opening cysteine and the closing phenylalanine or tryptophan. Fields, in order: D gene, V gene, J gene, clone size, CDR3 DNA, CDR3 protein. The D gene is left open where the match is weak. Clone size, where shown, is once, few, many, or a class for clones that have expanded.

>-|TRBV13|TRBJ2-7|few
TGTGCCAGCAGCTTAGGCACCGGGGACGGGTTCGAGCAGTACTTC
CASSLGTGDGFEQYF
>-|TRBV12-3/TRBV12-4|TRBJ2-7|many
TGTGCCAGCAGTTTAGTGGGACGGCTCTACGAGCAGTACTTC
CASSLVGRLYEQYF
>TRBD1|TRBV30|TRBJ1-5|-
TGTGCCTGGGGAGACAGGGCGCATCAGCCCCAGCATTTT
CAWGDRAHQPQHF
>-|TRBV7-8|TRBJ2-7|-
TGTGCCAGCAGCTCCTCGGCCATGTTGAGCTCCTACGAGCAGTACTTC
CASSSSAMLSSYEQYF
>-|TRBV28|TRBJ2-6|-
TGTGCCAGCAGTTTCGTCTCTGGGGCCAACGTCCTGACTTTC
CASSFVSGANVLTF
>-|TRBV12-3/TRBV12-4|TRBJ2-7|many
TGTGCCAGCAGTTTCAGGGTCGGCGAGCAGTACTTC
CASSFRVGEQYF
>TRBD1|TRBV5-1|TRBJ1-2|-
TGCGCCAGCAGCTTCACCGGACAGGCGGACTATGGCTACACCTTC
CASSFTGQADYGYTF
>-|TRBV11-2|TRBJ1-5|many
TGTGCCAGCAGCTTAGATCCCAAGGGTGGACAGCCCCAGCATTTT
CASSLDPKGGQPQHF
>-|TRBV28|TRBJ2-4|many
TGTGCCAGCAGTTTAAGAGCCAAAAACATTCAGTACTTC
CASSLRAKNIQYF
>TRBD2|TRBV6-1|TRBJ2-5|many
TGTGCCAGCAACGGGGGGGCGGAGACCCAGTACTTC
CASNGGAETQYF
>-|TRBV2|TRBJ2-7|many
TGTGCCTCCCAGGGGCAGCCGATTAGCTCCTACGAGCAGTACTTC
CASQGQPISSYEQYF
>-|TRBV7-2|TRBJ1-1|many
TGTGCCAGCAGCTTGTCCCAGGTTGAAGCTTTCTTT
CASSLSQVEAFF
>-|TRBV6-1|TRBJ1-1|many
TGTGCCAGCTGGAGGCTTAGCACTGAAGCTTTCTTT
CASWRLSTEAFF
>-|TRBV24-1|TRBJ2-2|-
TGTGCCACCAGTGGCGCGAACACCGGGGAGCTGTTTTTT
CATSGANTGELFF
>-|TRBV20-1|TRBJ2-3|few
TGCAGTGTCGAGGATTCGTTTAGCACAGATACGCAGTATTTT
CSVEDSFSTDTQYF
>TRBD2|TRBV7-9|TRBJ2-7|many
TGTGCCAGCAGCTTATTACGGGGGGGGACATACTCCTACGAGCAGTACTTC
CASSLLRGGTYSYEQYF
>-|TRBV28|TRBJ2-4|many
TGTGCCAGCAGTTTGACGGGAGTCGGTACAGTCATTCAGTACTTC
CASSLTGVGTVIQYF
>-|TRBV7-2|TRBJ2-1|-
TGTGCCAGCGCCATAGAGGTAGCAGTTTACAATGAGCAGTTCTTC
CASAIEVAVYNEQFF
>-|TRBV6-2/TRBV6-3|TRBJ2-3|few
TGTGCCAGCAGTTTCACAGGGTATAGCACAGATACGCAGTATTTT
CASSFTGYSTDTQYF
>-|TRBV27|TRBJ2-7|many
TGTGCCAGCAGTTTGGGGGTACCTTGGGACACCAAACCCTACGAGCAGTACTTC
CASSLGVPWDTKPYEQYF
>-|TRBV28|TRBJ1-5|many
TGTGCCAGCAGTTCACAGACAGCCACCTACAATCAGCCCCAGCATTTT
CASSSQTATYNQPQHF
>TRBD2|TRBV13|TRBJ2-2|many
TGTGCCAGCAGCTTAGGACTAGCGGGAGGGCCGAACACCGGGGAGCTGTTTTTT
CASSLGLAGGPNTGELFF
>-|TRBV11-2|TRBJ2-1|-
TGTGCCAGCAGCCTCCATCAAGAGTTTGGGAAGTTCTTC
CASSLHQEFGKFF
>-|TRBV3-1|TRBJ2-3|many
TGTGCCAGCAGCCAAGACGGCGGGAACACAGATACGCAGTATTTT
CASSQDGGNTDTQYF
>-|TRBV7-6|TRBJ1-2|many
TGTGCCAGCAGCTTACTGGCAGGGGACTATGGCTACACCTTC
CASSLLAGDYGYTF
>-|TRBV5-1|TRBJ1-2|-
TGCGCCAGCAGCTTTGAGGGGGGGCCGGAAGGCTACACCTTC
CASSFEGGPEGYTF
>-|TRBV5-1|TRBJ1-5|-
TGCGCCAGCAGCGTCCTTGGGGCGGAAAATCAGCCCCAGCATTTT
CASSVLGAENQPQHF
>-|TRBV30|TRBJ2-7|few
TGTGCCTGGAGTTCTGGGACATTCCTCTCCGAGCAGTACTTC
CAWSSGTFLSEQYF
>-|TRBV24-1|TRBJ2-2|-
TGTGCCACCAGTAGCCTGGGGGGCACCGGGGAGCTGTTTTTT
CATSSLGGTGELFF
>-|TRBV5-1|TRBJ2-3|few
TGCGCCAGCAGCTCACAGCAAGATACGCAGTATTTT
CASSSQQDTQYF
>-|TRBV27|TRBJ1-5|-
TGTGCCAGCAGTTTAGGGACAATGAGCAATCAGCCCCAGCATTTT
CASSLGTMSNQPQHF
>TRBD2|TRBV5-4|TRBJ2-5|few
TGTGCCAGCAGCTTGGTACTAGCGGGGAAAGAGACCCAGTACTTC
CASSLVLAGKETQYF
>-|TRBV30|TRBJ1-5|few
TGTGCCTGGAGTGCAGCCGGGGTTCAGCCCCAGCATTTT
CAWSAAGVQPQHF
>-|TRBV3-1|TRBJ2-3|few
TGTGCCAGCAGCCAAGTTCAGGGGCCGCAGTATTTT
CASSQVQGPQYF
>-|TRBV3-1|TRBJ1-2|many
TGTGCCAGCAGCCAAGAGGGGGGTTTGGCAGTGAACACCTTC
CASSQEGGLAVNTF
>TRBD2|TRBV28|TRBJ2-7|few
TGTGCCAGCAGAGACGGACTAGCCGGCGGGAGGGAGCAGTACTTC
CASRDGLAGGREQYF
>TRBD1|TRBV2|TRBJ2-1|many
TGTGCCAGCTGTGACCCCGGGACAGGGGGGGCATGGTTGAGGAATGAGCAGTTCTTC
CASCDPGTGGAWLRNEQFF
>-|TRBV20-1|TRBJ2-3|-
TGCAGTGCTGGAGGGGGCATGGGGCACACAGATACGCAGTATTTT
CSAGGGMGHTDTQYF
>TRBD1|TRBV27|TRBJ2-7|-
TGTGCCAGCAGTTTCGGGACAGGGGGCAGGTACGAGCAGTACTTC
CASSFGTGGRYEQYF
>-|TRBV2|TRBJ1-6|many
TGTGCCAGCAGAGATGGACCTAATAATTCACCCCTCCACTTT
CASRDGPNNSPLHF
>-|TRBV3-1|TRBJ1-1|-
TGTGCCAGCAGCCATGTTCCTCGGGGCACTGAAGCTTTCTTT
CASSHVPRGTEAFF
>TRBD2|TRBV6-1|TRBJ2-3|many
TGTGCCAGCAGTGGAAGATTCAGCGGGGGGGATTCAGATACGCAGTATTTT
CASSGRFSGGDSDTQYF
>-|TRBV20-1|TRBJ1-1|many
TGCAGTGCTCCGAGATGGGAGGACACTGAAGCTTTCTTT
CSAPRWEDTEAFF
>-|TRBV30|TRBJ2-1|few
TGTGCCTGGAGTGTTTCACAACTCAATGAGCAGTTCTTC
CAWSVSQLNEQFF
>TRBD1|TRBV19|TRBJ2-6|-
TGTGCCAGTCGCCCCCGGGACAGGGTAATCTTTGGGGCCAACGTCCTGACTTTC
CASRPRDRVIFGANVLTF
>-|TRBV2|TRBJ2-7|many
TGTGCCAGCAGTGACGCTGACTACGAGCAGTACTTC
CASSDADYEQYF
>-|TRBV6-1|TRBJ2-7|-
TGTGCCAGCAGCAGAAACTCCGGGACTCTAGCCTACGAGCAGTACTTC
CASSRNSGTLAYEQYF
>-|TRBV7-9|TRBJ2-7|few
TGTGCCAGCAGCTTACTACGGGGGCTCGGCGAGCAGTACTTC
CASSLLRGLGEQYF
>-|TRBV28|TRBJ2-1|-
TGTGCCAGCAGCCTGACCCAGACAAGCTCCTACAATGAGCAGTTCTTC
CASSLTQTSSYNEQFF
>TRBD1|TRBV5-1|TRBJ2-3|-
TGCGCCAGCAGCATTACCGGCGACAGGGCCGATACGCAGTATTTT
CASSITGDRADTQYF